The 21 T cell receptor beta chains below all came from one sample that was sequenced in a study of cytomegalovirus exposure and HLA in healthy donors. 60 Vbeta and 13 Jbeta primers were used in PCR. TCRdb's copy holds only in-frame clones and misses some; the assay was immunoSEQ multiplex PCR. The repertoire holds some 160,000 clones, with approximately 81% as singletons. Sequencing was carried out using PBMCs. The receptors stem from a man aged 25 to 40 in good health and CMV-seropositive.

The genes are TRBV5-4 and TRBJ2-6; D may be TRBD2 (5 bases). Germline V CDR1 and CDR2: SGHNT, YYREEE (reference sequence). Between the trimmed V and J ends, which lost 4 bases and 2 bases, there was a span of 13 bases. CDR3 length equals 16 residues. CDR3 nucleotides: TGTGCCAGCAGCCTAGGAGGCGGCGCTGGGGCCAACGTCCTGACTTTC. It codes for CASSLGGGAGANVLTF.

The genes are TRBV7-2 and TRBJ2-7; a weak D match, TRBD1 (5 bases). Germline CDR1 reads SGHTA; CDR2 reads FQGNSA. The CDR3 covers 13 residues. Trimming shortened V by 1 base and J by 7 bases, and 11 bases separated the two germline ends. In DNA, the CDR3 is TGTGCCAGCAGCTTAGTGGCAGGGTATGAGCAGTACTTC. Its protein product is CASSLVAGYEQYF. The variable domain in full, completed from reference TRBV7-2 and TRBJ2-7, reads GAGVSQSPSNKVTEKGKDVELRCDPISGHTALYWYRQSLGQGLEFLIYFQGNSAPDKSGLPSDRFSAERTGGSVSTLTIQRTQQEDSAVYLCASSLVAGYEQYFGPGTRLTVT.

The chain is built from TRBV4-1 and TRBJ2-3, with 10 nucleotides matching TRBD2. CDR1 and CDR2 (germline): MGHRA, YSYEKL. The V segment lost 4 bases and the J segment 3 bases; nucleotides outside the gene matches: 7. CDR3 size: 16 residues. The CDR3 nucleotides are TGCGCCAGCAGCCGGGCCGGGACTAGCGTAACAGATACGCAGTATTTT. Translation gives CASSRAGTSVTDTQYF.

The CDR3 loop reads CASSTPLAGGYEQYF. CDR3 coding DNA: TGTGCCAGTAGCACCCCACTAGCGGGAGGTTACGAGCAGTACTTC. The chain recombines TRBV19 with TRBJ2-7; 12 nucleotides agree with TRBD2. The CDR3 has 15 residues. Germline loops: CDR1 LNHDA, CDR2 SQIVND (reference sequence). V was clipped by 6 bases and J by 4 bases; unmatched bases: 7.

The rearrangement uses TRBV29-1 and TRBJ2-1; 8 positions match TRBD2. This CDR3 contains 14 residues. CDR1 is SQVTM, CDR2 ANQGSEA, per germline. V lost 7 bases to trimming and J lost 6 bases; unmatched junction nucleotides: 11. This chain's CDR3 is CSEIAGNLGNEQFF. For the CDR3, the DNA is TGCAGCGAGATAGCGGGAAATCTGGGCAATGAGCAGTTCTTC.

The gene calls are TRBV6-1 and TRBJ2-5, with 10 nucleotides matching TRBD2. The ends lost 3 bases at V and 5 bases at J; junction bases unmatched: 6. The germline V gene has CDR1 MNHNS and CDR2 SASEGT. This CDR3 is built from 15 residues. The CDR3 nucleotides read TGTGCCAGCAGTGATCAGCGGGAGGGCCGTGAGACCCAGTACTTC. Translating gives CASSDQREGRETQYF.

The CDR3 sequence is CASSWALTSGRAEVQEQFF. The CDR3 bases are TGCGCCAGCAGCTGGGCCCTTACTAGCGGGAGGGCCGAGGTTCAGGAGCAGTTCTTC. This chain links TRBV5-1 with TRBJ2-1, with TRBD2 matching 13 bases. Germline-derived CDR1 and CDR2 are SGHRS and YFSETQ. J gave up 10 bases and V 3 bases, and 19 bases lay outside the gene matches. CDR3 size: 19 residues.

The chain joins TRBV6-6 to TRBJ1-3, with D uncertain. V was pared by 3 bases and J by 1 base, with 7 bases between. Germline values: CDR1 MNHNY, CDR2 SVGAGI (reference sequence). The CDR3 has 14 residues. CDR3 DNA sequence: TGTGCCAGCAGTTATATGAGTTCTGGAAACACCATATATTTT. Protein: CASSYMSSGNTIYF.

This clone has just one count. V usage is TRBV9 and J usage is TRBJ2-5; 7 bases align to TRBD1. CDR1 and CDR2 (germline): SGDLS, YYNGEE. The CDR3 runs 15 residues. J gave up 4 bases and V 0 bases, and 6 bases lay outside the gene matches. The CDR3 here is CASSVEGTATETQYF. In nucleotides, the CDR3 is TGTGCCAGCAGCGTAGAAGGGACAGCCACAGAGACCCAGTACTTC.

The rearrangement joins TRBV7-2 to TRBJ2-1; 10 bases fit TRBD2. The V and J ends lost 5 bases and 6 bases, in that order; junction bases with no gene match: 4. Germline V CDR1 and CDR2: SGHTA, FQGNSA. This CDR3 spans 14 amino acids. CDR3 sequence: CASSKGLASNEQFF. CDR3 nucleotides: TGTGCCAGCAGCAAGGGACTAGCGAGCAATGAGCAGTTCTTC.

Concerning this clone: A junction boundary mismatches the germline segment, possibly from a read error. The chain carries TRBV2 and TRBJ2-7, with 9 bases matching TRBD2. The CDR3 loop spans 12 amino acids. Germline lookup yields CDR1 SNHLY and CDR2 FYNNEI. CDR3 region: CASSGLAGGLNF. In DNA form, the CDR3 reads TGTGCCAGCAGTGGTCTCGCGGGAGGGTTGAACTTC.

CDR3: CASSTFPEAFF. As DNA, the CDR3 is TGTGCCAGCAGCACTTTTCCCGAAGCTTTCTTT. This rearrangement joins TRBV21-1 to TRBJ1-1. TRBV21-1 is described as a pseudogene. There are 11 residues in the CDR3.

J is TRBJ2-7 and V is TRBV27; no firm D call. The ends were cut back, 2 bases at V and 11 bases at J, with 19 bases in the middle. This CDR3 has 14 residues. CDR1 and CDR2 (germline): MNHEY, SMNVEV (reference sequence). CDR3 protein: CASSLGQASASKYF. The CDR3 DNA reads as TGTGCCAGCAGTTTAGGGCAGGCCTCGGCGAGCAAGTACTTC.

The chain combines TRBV11-3 with TRBJ1-2; 9 bases are a match to TRBD1. V dropped 2 bases and J dropped 6; count of bases not matched to a gene: 1. The germline CDR1 and CDR2 sequences are SGHNT and YENEEA. The CDR3 is 13 amino acids. This chain's CDR3 is CASSLRTGDGYTF. The CDR3 DNA reads TGTGCCAGCAGCTTAAGGACAGGGGATGGCTACACCTTC.

This rearrangement joins TRBV29-1 to TRBJ2-5; D is unclear. Deletions cut 7 bases from V and 2 bases from J, with 8 bases between. This CDR3 is built from 11 residues. CDR1 SQVTM and CDR2 ANQGSEA come from the germline V gene. The CDR3 region has the DNA TGCAGCGGGCTAGAGCAAGAGACCCAGTACTTC. Its protein is CSGLEQETQYF.

This clone was observed once. This chain joins TRBV7-2 and TRBJ1-1; D not resolved. Trimming pared 0 bases from V and 0 bases from J, leaving 5 bases between. There are 14 residues in the CDR3. Looked up from germline, CDR1 is SGHTA and CDR2 is FQGNSA. CDR3 region: CASSLAQLNTEAFF. DNA of the CDR3: TGTGCCAGCAGCTTAGCACAGTTGAACACTGAAGCTTTCTTT.

As for this clone: At one of its ends the junction is not consistent with the germline gene, which may arise from a read error. The rearrangement uses TRBV7-9 and TRBJ1-4; no definite D call. This CDR3 has 12 residues. Germline CDR1 and CDR2: SEHNR and FQNEAQ (reference sequence). CDR3 protein: CSSSLVSEQLFF. CDR3 DNA sequence: TGTTCCAGCAGCTTAGTGAGTGAACAACTGTTTTTT.

This sequence joins TRBV13 and TRBJ1-4, with 7 bases lining up with TRBD1. The J segment lost 8 bases and the V segment lost 5 bases, leaving 11 bases of the junction unmatched. Germline CDR1 PRHDT, CDR2 FYEKMQ (reference sequence). The CDR3 is 15 amino acids. The CDR3 here is CASSPAGGAREKLFF. The CDR3 DNA follows: TGTGCCAGCAGCCCCGCAGGGGGAGCTCGGGAAAAACTGTTTTTT.

The rearrangement links TRBV29-1 to TRBJ2-2; D might be TRBD2 (7 bases). The V end was cut by 7 bases, the J end by 3 bases, with 18 bases between. This CDR3 comprises 15 residues. Germline V CDR1 and CDR2: SQVTM, ANQGSEA. As DNA, the CDR3 is TGCAGCGGGTTCGAGGGGGGGCGAGACACCGGGGAGCTGTTTTTT. Translating it yields CSGFEGGRDTGELFF.

The chain couples TRBV14 to TRBJ1-1; a possible D gene is TRBD1 (6 bases). Germline V gene data show CDR1 as SGHDN and CDR2 as FVKESK. Trimming removed 4 bases at V and 1 base at J, with 16 bases between. The length of the CDR3 is 16 residues. CDR3 coding DNA: TGTGCCAGCAGCCCCCAAGGGCAGGGGCCGAACACTGAAGCTTTCTTT. Its translation is CASSPQGQGPNTEAFF.

The genes are TRBV27 and TRBJ1-2; D is perhaps TRBD1 (6 bases). The germline gives CDR1 MNHEY, CDR2 SMNVEV (reference sequence). With 5 bases removed from V and 0 bases from J, the gap between germline ends came to 16 bases. There are 16 residues in the CDR3. Written as DNA, the CDR3 is TGTGCCAGCAGTACTACCCCAAACAGGGCTAACTATGGCTACACCTTC. Its translation: CASSTTPNRANYGYTF.